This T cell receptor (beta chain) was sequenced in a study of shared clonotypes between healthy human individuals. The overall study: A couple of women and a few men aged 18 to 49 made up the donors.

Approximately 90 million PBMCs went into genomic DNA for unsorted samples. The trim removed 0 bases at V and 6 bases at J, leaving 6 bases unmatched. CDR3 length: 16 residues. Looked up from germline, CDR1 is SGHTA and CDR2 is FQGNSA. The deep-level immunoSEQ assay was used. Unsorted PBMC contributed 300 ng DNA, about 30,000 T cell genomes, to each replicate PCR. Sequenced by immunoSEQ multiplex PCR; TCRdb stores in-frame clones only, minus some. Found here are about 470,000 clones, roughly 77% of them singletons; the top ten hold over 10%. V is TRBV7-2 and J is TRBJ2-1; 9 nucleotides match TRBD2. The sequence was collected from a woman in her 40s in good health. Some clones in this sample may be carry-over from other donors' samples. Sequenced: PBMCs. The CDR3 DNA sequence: TGTGCCAGCAGCTTAGCGTCTAGCGGGAACTTCAATGAGCAGTTCTTC. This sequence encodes CASSLASSGNFNEQFF.